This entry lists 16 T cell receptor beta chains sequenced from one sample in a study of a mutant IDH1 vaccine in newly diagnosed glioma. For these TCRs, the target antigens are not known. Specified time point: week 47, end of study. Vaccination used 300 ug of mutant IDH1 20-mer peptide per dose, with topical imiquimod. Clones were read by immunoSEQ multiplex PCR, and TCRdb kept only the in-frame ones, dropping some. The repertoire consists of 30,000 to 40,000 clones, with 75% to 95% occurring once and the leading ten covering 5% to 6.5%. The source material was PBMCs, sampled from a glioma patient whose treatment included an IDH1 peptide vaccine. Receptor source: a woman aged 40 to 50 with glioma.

The CDR3 coding sequence is TGTGCGTCCAGGGGGCCCATGAACACTGAAGCTTTCTTT. Translated: CASRGPMNTEAFF. The chain uses TRBV2 and TRBJ1-1; 8 bases map to TRBD1. The length of the CDR3 is 13 residues. Looked up from germline, CDR1 is SNHLY and CDR2 is FYNNEI.

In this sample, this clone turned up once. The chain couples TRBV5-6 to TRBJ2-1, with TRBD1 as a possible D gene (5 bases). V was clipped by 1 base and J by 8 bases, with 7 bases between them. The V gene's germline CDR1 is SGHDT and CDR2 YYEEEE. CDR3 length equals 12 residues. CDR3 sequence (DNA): TGTGCCAGCAGCTTGTCAGGGTATGAGCAGTTCTTC. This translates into CASSLSGYEQFF. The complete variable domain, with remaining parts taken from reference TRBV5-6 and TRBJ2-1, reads DAGVTQSPTHLIKTRGQQVTLRCSPKSGHDTVSWYQQALGQGPQFIFQYYEEEERQRGNFPDRFSGHQFPNYSSELNVNALLLGDSALYLCASSLSGYEQFFGPGTRLTVL.

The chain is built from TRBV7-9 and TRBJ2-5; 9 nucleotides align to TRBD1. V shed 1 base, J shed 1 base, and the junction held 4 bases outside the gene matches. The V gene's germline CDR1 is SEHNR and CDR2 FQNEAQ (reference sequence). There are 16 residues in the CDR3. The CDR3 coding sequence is TGTGCCAGCAGCTTAGATCCGGGACAGGGCCAAGAGACCCAGTACTTC. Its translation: CASSLDPGQGQETQYF.

This CDR3 is CASSHPPDVNGYTF. The CDR3, as DNA: TGTGCCAGCTCACATCCACCAGACGTGAATGGCTACACCTTC. The J gene is TRBJ1-2, the V gene TRBV18; D ambiguous. Trimming cost V 4 bases and J 6 bases, with 15 bases left between them. The CDR3 is 14 amino acids. The germline V gene has CDR1 KGHSH and CDR2 LQKENI.

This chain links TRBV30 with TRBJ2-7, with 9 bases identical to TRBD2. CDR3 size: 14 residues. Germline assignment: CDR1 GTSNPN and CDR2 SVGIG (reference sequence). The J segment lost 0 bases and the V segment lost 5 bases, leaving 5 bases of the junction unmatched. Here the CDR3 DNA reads TGTGCCTGGGGCGGGAGGGCCGGCTCCTACGAGCAGTACTTC. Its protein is CAWGGRAGSYEQYF. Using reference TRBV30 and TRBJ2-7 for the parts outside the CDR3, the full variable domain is SQTIHQWPATLVQPVGSPLSLECTVEGTSNPNLYWYRQAAGRGLQLLFYSVGIGQISSEVPQNLSASRPQDRQFILSSKKLLLSDSGFYLCAWGGRAGSYEQYFGPGTRLTVT.

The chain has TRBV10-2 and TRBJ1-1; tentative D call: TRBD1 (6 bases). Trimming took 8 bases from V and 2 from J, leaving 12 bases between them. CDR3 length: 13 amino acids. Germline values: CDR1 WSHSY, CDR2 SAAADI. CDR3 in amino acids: CASLRTVNTEAFF. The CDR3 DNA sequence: TGCGCCAGCCTGAGGACAGTCAACACTGAAGCTTTCTTT.

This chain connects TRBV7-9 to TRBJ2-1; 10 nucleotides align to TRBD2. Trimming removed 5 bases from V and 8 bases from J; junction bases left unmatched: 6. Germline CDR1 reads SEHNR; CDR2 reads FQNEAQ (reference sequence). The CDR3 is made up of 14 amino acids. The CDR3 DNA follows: TGTGCCAGCAGCCCGGGGCTAGCGGGGGATGAGCAGTTCTTC. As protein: CASSPGLAGDEQFF.

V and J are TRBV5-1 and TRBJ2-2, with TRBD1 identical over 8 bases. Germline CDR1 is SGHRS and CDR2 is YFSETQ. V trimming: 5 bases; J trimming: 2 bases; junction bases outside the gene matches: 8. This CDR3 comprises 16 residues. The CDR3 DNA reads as TGCGCCAGCAGACTTCCGGGACAGGCTAACACCGGGGAGCTGTTTTTT. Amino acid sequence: CASRLPGQANTGELFF. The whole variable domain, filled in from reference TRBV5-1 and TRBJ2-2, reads KAGVTQTPRYLIKTRGQQVTLSCSPISGHRSVSWYQQTPGQGLQFLFEYFSETQRNKGNFPGRFSGRQFSNSRSEMNVSTLELGDSALYLCASRLPGQANTGELFFGEGSRLTVL.

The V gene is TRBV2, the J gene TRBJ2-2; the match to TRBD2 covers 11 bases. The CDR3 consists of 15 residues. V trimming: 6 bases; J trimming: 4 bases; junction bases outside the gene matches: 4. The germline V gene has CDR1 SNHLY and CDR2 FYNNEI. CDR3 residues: CASRTSGALTGELFF. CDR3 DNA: TGTGCCAGCAGGACTAGCGGGGCGCTCACCGGGGAGCTGTTTTTT. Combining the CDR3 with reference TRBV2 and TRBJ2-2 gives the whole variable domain EPEVTQTPSHQVTQMGQEVILRCVPISNHLYFYWYRQILGQKVEFLVSFYNNEISEKSEIFDDQFSVERPDGSNFTLKIRSTKLEDSAMYFCASRTSGALTGELFFGEGSRLTVL.

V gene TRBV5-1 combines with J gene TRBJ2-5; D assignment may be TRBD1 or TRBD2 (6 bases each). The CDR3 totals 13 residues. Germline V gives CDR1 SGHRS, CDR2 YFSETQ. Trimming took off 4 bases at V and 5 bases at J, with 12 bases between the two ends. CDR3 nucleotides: TGCGCCAGCAGCCCCGGGGGCGGTGAGACCCAGTACTTC. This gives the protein CASSPGGGETQYF.

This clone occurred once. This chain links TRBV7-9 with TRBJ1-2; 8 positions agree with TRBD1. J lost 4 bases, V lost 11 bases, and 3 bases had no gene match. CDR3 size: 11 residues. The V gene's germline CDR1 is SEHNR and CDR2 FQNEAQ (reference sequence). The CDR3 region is CAADRVYGYTF. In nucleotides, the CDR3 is TGTGCCGCGGACAGGGTCTATGGCTACACCTTC.

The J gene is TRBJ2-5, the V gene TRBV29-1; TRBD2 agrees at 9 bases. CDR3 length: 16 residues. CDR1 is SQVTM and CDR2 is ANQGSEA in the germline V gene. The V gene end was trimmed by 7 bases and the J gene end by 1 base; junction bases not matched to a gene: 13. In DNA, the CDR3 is TGCAGCGCCCTCTTGCGCGGGAGGGGGGCCCAAGAGACCCAGTACTTC. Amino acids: CSALLRGRGAQETQYF. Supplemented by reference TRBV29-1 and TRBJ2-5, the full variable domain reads SAVISQKPSRDICQRGTSLTIQCQVDSQVTMMFWYRQQPGQSLTLIATANQGSEATYESGFVIDKFPISRPNLTFSTLTVSNMSPEDSSIYLCSALLRGRGAQETQYFGPGTRLLVL.

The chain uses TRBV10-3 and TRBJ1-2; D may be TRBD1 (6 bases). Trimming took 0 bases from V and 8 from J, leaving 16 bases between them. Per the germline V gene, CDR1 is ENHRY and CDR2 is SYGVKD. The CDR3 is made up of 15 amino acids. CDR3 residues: CAISESIQGKGGYTF. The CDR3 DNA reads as TGTGCCATCAGTGAGTCAATACAGGGAAAAGGGGGCTACACCTTC.

The CDR3 DNA reads TGTGCCAGCAGCTTCGCTAGCGGGGGGTACGAGCAGTACTTC. Translating gives CASSFASGGYEQYF. The rearrangement uses TRBV7-2 and TRBJ2-7; 11 nucleotides match TRBD2. The germline CDR1 and CDR2 sequences are SGHTA and FQGNSA. Trimming cost V 3 bases and J 4 bases; bases outside gene matches: 2. The CDR3 loop spans 14 amino acids. The whole variable domain, filled in from reference TRBV7-2 and TRBJ2-7, reads GAGVSQSPSNKVTEKGKDVELRCDPISGHTALYWYRQSLGQGLEFLIYFQGNSAPDKSGLPSDRFSAERTGGSVSTLTIQRTQQEDSAVYLCASSFASGGYEQYFGPGTRLTVT.

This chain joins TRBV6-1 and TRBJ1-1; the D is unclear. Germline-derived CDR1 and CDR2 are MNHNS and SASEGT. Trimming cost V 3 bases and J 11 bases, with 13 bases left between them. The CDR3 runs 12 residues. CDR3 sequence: CASSESRVVAFF. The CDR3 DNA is TGTGCCAGCAGTGAGTCTAGGGTGGTCGCTTTCTTT.

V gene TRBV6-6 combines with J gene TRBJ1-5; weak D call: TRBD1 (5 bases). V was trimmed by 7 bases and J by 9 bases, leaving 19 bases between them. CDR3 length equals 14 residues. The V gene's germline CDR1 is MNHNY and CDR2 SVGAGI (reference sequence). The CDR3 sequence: CASIGGMQDRPQHF. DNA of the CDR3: TGTGCCAGCATTGGGGGAATGCAGGATCGGCCCCAGCATTTT.